A single sample gave rise to the 13 T cell receptor beta chains below, sequenced in a study of T cell repertoires in ileal Crohn's disease. The data were produced by immunoSEQ multiplex PCR, yet TCRdb's version contains in-frame clones alone and is incomplete. In the table there are about 5,500 clones, approximately 80% of which are singletons. The source material was ileal tissue. The origin of the receptors is an adult with Crohn's disease.

CDR3 amino acids: CASRQGTEQYF. The CDR3 DNA reads as TGTGCCAGCCGACAGGGAACCGAGCAGTACTTC. V gene TRBV6-1 combines with J gene TRBJ2-7; 7 bases match TRBD1. The CDR3 runs 11 residues. J gave up 6 bases and V 8 bases, and 4 bases lay outside the gene matches. The germline CDR1 and CDR2 sequences are MNHNS and SASEGT.

V usage is TRBV6-1 and J usage is TRBJ1-6; weak D call: TRBD1 (5 bases). With 1 base removed from V and 8 bases from J, the gap between germline ends came to 18 bases. This CDR3 comprises 17 residues. Germline CDR1 MNHNS, CDR2 SASEGT. The CDR3 spells CASSEGVGGIDDSPLHF. CDR3 DNA sequence: TGTGCCAGCAGTGAAGGGGTTGGGGGGATCGATGATTCACCCCTCCACTTT.

This clone was counted only a few times. V and J are TRBV11-2 and TRBJ2-5; D is ambiguous. The CDR3 covers 14 residues. V lost 6 bases, J lost 1 base, and 12 bases lay in between. CDR1 is SGHAT, CDR2 FQNNGV, per germline. The CDR3 is CASRPPGAQETQYF. The DNA of the CDR3 is TGTGCCAGCAGACCGCCAGGTGCCCAAGAGACCCAGTACTTC.

As DNA, the CDR3 is TGTGCCAGCAGCTTTGACAGGGGTGGGAATCAGCCCCAGCATTTT. It translates to CASSFDRGGNQPQHF. J is TRBJ1-5 and V is TRBV7-2; 8 bases are shared with TRBD1. With 3 bases clipped from V and 4 bases from J, the junction kept 5 bases outside the gene matches. The CDR3 contains 15 residues. The germline V gene encodes CDR1 SGHTA and CDR2 FQGNSA.

The V gene is TRBV28, the J gene TRBJ2-1; D is possibly TRBD2 (6 bases). V lost 2 bases and J 0 bases, leaving 8 bases between the germline ends. The CDR3 extends over 15 amino acids. Germline V CDR1 and CDR2: MDHEN, SYDVKM. The CDR3 protein is CASSLHGSSYNEQFF. CDR3 nucleotides: TGTGCCAGCAGTTTACACGGGAGCTCCTACAATGAGCAGTTCTTC.

The chain has TRBV27 and TRBJ2-7; tentative D call: TRBD1 (6 bases). The germline CDR1 and CDR2 sequences are MNHEY and SMNVEV (reference sequence). V dropped 3 bases and J dropped 2 bases, with 14 bases sitting between them. The CDR3 is 15 amino acids. The CDR3 spells CASSLKGVSTYEQYF. CDR3 in DNA: TGTGCCAGCAGTTTGAAGGGGGTATCGACCTACGAGCAGTACTTC.

CDR3 sequence: CASSSDTGAEAFF. CDR3 sequence (DNA): TGTGCCAGCAGCTCGGACACAGGGGCTGAAGCTTTCTTT. This chain connects TRBV5-4 to TRBJ1-1, with 7 positions matching TRBD1. J was trimmed by 6 bases and V by 3 bases; bases with no gene match: 5. The CDR3 sequence is 13 residues long. Per the germline V gene, CDR1 is SGHNT and CDR2 is YYREEE (reference sequence).

The CDR3 bases are TGTGCCAGCAGCTTAGGGAGGGGAGGAATGACCTCCTACGAGCAGTACTTC. Amino acids: CASSLGRGGMTSYEQYF. The gene calls are TRBV11-2 and TRBJ2-7; tentative D call: TRBD2 (6 bases). The CDR3 contains 17 residues. Germline V gives CDR1 SGHAT, CDR2 FQNNGV. The V gene lost 1 base and the J gene lost 0 bases, with 16 bases spanning the gap.

The gene calls are TRBV7-6 and TRBJ2-2; TRBD1 matches at 10 bases. The CDR3 extends over 16 amino acids. Germline V gene data show CDR1 as SGHVS and CDR2 as FNYEAQ. Losses at the gene ends were 4 bases for V and 5 bases for J; bases not matched to a gene: 7. The CDR3: CASSSRDRGPTGELFF. The CDR3 DNA sequence: TGTGCCAGCAGCTCCCGGGACAGGGGCCCAACCGGGGAGCTGTTTTTT.

V gene TRBV30 combines with J gene TRBJ2-2; D possibly corresponds to TRBD2 (6 bases). CDR1 and CDR2 (germline): GTSNPN, SVGIG (reference sequence). The CDR3 sequence is 16 residues long. The V gene lost 5 bases and the J gene lost 7 bases, with 23 bases spanning the gap. CDR3: CAWAQPGRGMGGELFF. In DNA, the CDR3 is TGTGCCTGGGCACAACCAGGACGGGGGATGGGCGGGGAGCTGTTTTTT.

This sequence joins TRBV11-2 and TRBJ2-3; D may be TRBD1 (6 bases). The V end was cut by 2 bases, the J end by 3 bases, with 6 bases between. Germline V gives CDR1 SGHAT, CDR2 FQNNGV. This CDR3 comprises 13 residues. CDR3 in amino acids: CASSLQGTDTQYF. CDR3 coding DNA: TGTGCCAGCAGCTTACAGGGGACAGATACGCAGTATTTT. Variable domain in full (rest from reference TRBV11-2 and TRBJ2-3): EAGVAQSPRYKIIEKRQSVAFWCNPISGHATLYWYQQILGQGPKLLIQFQNNGVVDDSQLPKDRFSAERLKGVDSTLKIQPAKLEDSAVYLCASSLQGTDTQYFGPGTRLTVL.

CDR3 sequence: CASSPRVGQTYGELFF. The CDR3 coding sequence is TGTGCCAGCTCACCGCGGGTCGGACAGACCTACGGGGAGCTGTTTTTT. This chain links TRBV18 with TRBJ2-2; the D gene is possibly TRBD1 (6 bases). In germline, CDR1 is KGHSH, CDR2 LQKENI. The V end lost 3 bases, the J end lost 7 bases, and 18 bases lay between the germline ends. This CDR3 is built from 16 residues.

The rearrangement links TRBV6-1 to TRBJ1-2, with a possible D match to TRBD1 (5 bases). The CDR3 totals 12 residues. Germline CDR1 MNHNS, CDR2 SASEGT. V lost 6 bases to trimming and J lost 8 bases, with 13 bases between them. This CDR3 reads CASSQGVYGYTF. CDR3 in DNA: TGTGCCAGCAGCCAAGGGGTTTACGGCTACACCTTC.